This T cell receptor (beta chain) was found in a study of cytomegalovirus exposure and HLA in healthy donors. The data were produced by immunoSEQ multiplex PCR, yet TCRdb's version contains in-frame clones alone and is incomplete. Of over 55,000 clones in the sample, more than 80% were seen once. On this clone: Antigen unknown.

CDR1 and CDR2 from the germline V gene are LNHNV and YYDKDF (reference sequence). The CDR3 length is 15 residues. V shed 1 base, J shed 7 bases, and the junction held 7 bases outside the gene matches. Study results and limitations: Researchers counted around 180 TCR beta chains as cytomegalovirus-associated. The tendency of first-cohort TCR clusters to co-occur in the 120 or so validation repertoires was identified by a subsequent analysis.

Donors came from a validation cohort of over a hundred subjects, distinct from the first 666-subject cohort. The rearrangement uses TRBV15 and TRBJ2-1, with TRBD2 matching over 7 bases. Sequenced input: PBMCs. The sequence was collected from a man between 18 and 35 years old in good health and CMV-seronegative. CDR3 DNA: TGTGCCACCAGCAGAGGGGCGGGAGTAGAAAATGAGCAGTTCTTC. Amino acids: CATSRGAGVENEQFF.